The 22 T cell receptor beta chains below all came from one sample that was sequenced in a study of cytomegalovirus exposure and HLA in healthy donors. TCRdb's copy holds only in-frame clones and misses some; the assay was immunoSEQ multiplex PCR. The profile shows 200,000 to 250,000 clones, roughly 83% of them singletons. Sequenced input: PBMCs. These TCRs come from a woman aged 25 to 39 in good health and CMV-seropositive.

The chain joins TRBV5-1 to TRBJ2-1; TRBD2 matches 9 bases. The germline V gene encodes CDR1 SGHRS and CDR2 YFSETQ. With 4 bases clipped from V and 6 bases from J, the junction kept 8 bases outside the gene matches. The CDR3 is made up of 15 amino acids. The CDR3 coding sequence is TGCGCCAGCAGCGGTAGCGGGAGTAAAAGCAATGAGCAGTTCTTC. It encodes CASSGSGSKSNEQFF.

This chain uses TRBV5-6 with TRBJ2-2; 10 bases map to TRBD1. V was pared by 5 bases and J by 7 bases, with 11 bases of the junction left unmatched. The germline gives CDR1 SGHDT, CDR2 YYEEEE. The CDR3 runs to 16 residues. This chain's CDR3 is CASRRPGQGTGGELFF. The CDR3 region has the DNA TGTGCCAGCAGGCGACCGGGACAGGGGACGGGCGGGGAGCTGTTTTTT.

This chain's CDR3 is CASSSLAGEGNEQFF. CDR3 DNA sequence: TGTGCCAGCAGCTCCCTAGCGGGAGAAGGAAATGAGCAGTTCTTC. The rearrangement links TRBV11-2 to TRBJ2-1; 10 bases match TRBD2. Germline CDR1 SGHAT, CDR2 FQNNGV. CDR3 length: 15 residues. V shed 4 bases, J shed 7 bases, and the junction held 7 bases outside the gene matches. The variable domain in full, with the rest retrieved from reference TRBV11-2 and TRBJ2-1, is EAGVAQSPRYKIIEKRQSVAFWCNPISGHATLYWYQQILGQGPKLLIQFQNNGVVDDSQLPKDRFSAERLKGVDSTLKIQPAKLEDSAVYLCASSSLAGEGNEQFFGPGTRLTVL.

This clone appeared once. The rearrangement uses TRBV11-2 and TRBJ2-1; 8 bases are a match to TRBD2. From germline, CDR1 is SGHAT and CDR2 FQNNGV. The ends lost 0 bases at V and 6 bases at J; junction bases unmatched: 7. The CDR3 covers 16 residues. CDR3 sequence (DNA): TGTGCCAGCAGCTTAGAGATTAGCGGGACACGCAATGAGCAGTTCTTC. Amino acids: CASSLEISGTRNEQFF. The whole variable domain, filled in from reference TRBV11-2 and TRBJ2-1, reads EAGVAQSPRYKIIEKRQSVAFWCNPISGHATLYWYQQILGQGPKLLIQFQNNGVVDDSQLPKDRFSAERLKGVDSTLKIQPAKLEDSAVYLCASSLEISGTRNEQFFGPGTRLTVL.

The rearrangement joins TRBV27 to TRBJ1-4, with D perhaps TRBD1 (5 bases). V was trimmed by 6 bases and J by 0 bases, leaving 8 bases between them. The CDR3 runs to 14 residues. CDR1 is MNHEY and CDR2 is SMNVEV in the germline V gene (reference sequence). CDR3 protein: CASRRGSTNEKLFF. For the CDR3, the DNA is TGTGCCAGCAGGAGGGGTTCAACTAATGAAAAACTGTTTTTT.

This chain connects TRBV6-1 to TRBJ2-5; 11 nucleotides line up with TRBD2. The CDR3 totals 17 residues. The germline CDR1 and CDR2 sequences are MNHNS and SASEGT. The J segment lost 4 bases and the V segment lost 2 bases, leaving 9 bases of the junction unmatched. The CDR3 spells CASSERLSGRAGETQYF. CDR3 DNA: TGTGCCAGCAGTGAACGCCTTAGCGGGAGGGCCGGAGAGACCCAGTACTTC.

The chain links TRBV7-9 to TRBJ2-7; D perhaps matches TRBD2 (6 bases). Germline lookup yields CDR1 SEHNR and CDR2 FQNEAQ (reference sequence). V lost 4 bases to trimming and J lost 9 bases, with 16 bases between them. The CDR3 length is 13 residues. The CDR3 DNA is TGTGCCAGCAGCTGGGACTGGGATTATCGGCAGTACTTC. This translates into CASSWDWDYRQYF.

This clone was seen only a few times. CDR3 loop: CASSIDHSSYEQYF. DNA of the CDR3: TGTGCCAGTAGTATAGATCATAGCTCCTACGAGCAGTACTTC. The J gene is TRBJ2-7, the V gene TRBV19, with D unresolved. CDR1 is LNHDA, CDR2 SQIVND, per germline (reference sequence). The CDR3 contains 14 residues. V lost 0 bases to trimming and J lost 0 bases, with 6 bases between them. Using reference TRBV19 and TRBJ2-7 for the parts outside the CDR3, the full variable domain is DGGITQSPKYLFRKEGQNVTLSCEQNLNHDAMYWYRQDPGQGLRLIYYSQIVNDFQKGDIAEGYSVSREKKESFPLTVTSAQKNPTAFYLCASSIDHSSYEQYFGPGTRLTVT.

The genes are TRBV30 and TRBJ1-5; TRBD1 matches at 7 bases. Germline CDR1 is GTSNPN and CDR2 is SVGIG (reference sequence). The length of the CDR3 is 15 residues. V gave up 2 bases and J gave up 3 bases; unmatched junction bases: 7. CDR3 loop: CAWSTKTGVNQPQHF. CDR3 bases: TGTGCCTGGAGTACCAAAACAGGGGTCAATCAGCCCCAGCATTTT.

The J gene is TRBJ2-7, the V gene TRBV6-5, with D unclear. Germline loops: CDR1 MNHEY, CDR2 SVGAGI. The CDR3 covers 15 residues. The V end lost 2 bases, the J end lost 4 bases, and 15 bases lay between the germline ends. CDR3 DNA sequence: TGTGCCAGCAGTTACACAGTTAACCAACCTTACGAGCAGTACTTC. Translation gives CASSYTVNQPYEQYF.

This chain connects TRBV7-3 to TRBJ2-1, with D possibly TRBD1 on 5 matching bases. CDR1 and CDR2 from the germline V gene are SGHTA and FQGTGA. Deletions cut 8 bases from V and 5 bases from J, with 19 bases between. The CDR3 is 15 residues long. Written as DNA, the CDR3 is TGTGCCAGCGGCCAGGGCCCCCCAACGGACAATGAGCAGTTCTTC. Protein sequence: CASGQGPPTDNEQFF.

The V call is TRBV5-1, the J call TRBJ1-1, with 10 bases matching TRBD1. Germline CDR1 reads SGHRS; CDR2 reads YFSETQ. The CDR3 loop spans 15 amino acids. V was clipped by 4 bases and J by 1 base; unmatched bases: 4. The CDR3, as DNA: TGCGCCAGCAGCCCGCGGGACAGGGGGAACACTGAAGCTTTCTTT. Amino acid sequence: CASSPRDRGNTEAFF.

This rearrangement joins TRBV28 to TRBJ2-7, with 10 bases that match TRBD1. The J segment lost 0 bases and the V segment lost 3 bases, leaving 2 bases of the junction unmatched. Germline values: CDR1 MDHEN, CDR2 SYDVKM. The CDR3 runs 15 residues. CDR3 in amino acids: CASSFRQGASYEQYF. CDR3 coding DNA: TGTGCCAGCAGTTTTCGACAGGGGGCCTCCTACGAGCAGTACTTC.

In this sample, this clone turned up once. V gene TRBV13 combines with J gene TRBJ2-1; TRBD2 aligns across 7 bases. In germline, CDR1 is PRHDT, CDR2 FYEKMQ (reference sequence). V was clipped by 5 bases and J by 5 bases; unmatched bases: 9. This CDR3 has 15 amino acids. For the CDR3, the DNA is TGTGCCAGCAGCACCGGGACTATCCAACACAATGAGCAGTTCTTC. Protein: CASSTGTIQHNEQFF. Supplemented by reference TRBV13 and TRBJ2-1, the full variable domain reads AAGVIQSPRHLIKEKRETATLKCYPIPRHDTVYWYQQGPGQDPQFLISFYEKMQSDKGSIPDRFSAQQFSDYHSELNMSSLELGDSALYFCASSTGTIQHNEQFFGPGTRLTVL.

This chain joins TRBV7-2 and TRBJ1-1; D remains ambiguous. V was clipped by 1 base and J by 4 bases, with 10 bases between them. The CDR3 spans 14 residues. Per the germline V gene, CDR1 is SGHTA and CDR2 is FQGNSA. CDR3: CASSLDRGFTEAFF. The CDR3 DNA is TGTGCCAGCAGCTTAGATCGGGGTTTCACTGAAGCTTTCTTT.

The chain recombines TRBV27 with TRBJ2-1; D may correspond to TRBD1 or TRBD2 (5 bases each). V was shortened by 5 bases and J by 8 bases, with 13 bases between the two germline ends. CDR3 length: 13 amino acids. Germline V gene data show CDR1 as MNHEY and CDR2 as SMNVEV (reference sequence). Here the CDR3 reads CASSDEGPDEQFF. DNA for the CDR3: TGTGCCAGCAGTGACGAGGGGCCGGATGAGCAGTTCTTC.

This chain joins TRBV27 and TRBJ1-1, with TRBD1 as a possible D gene (6 bases). Germline-derived CDR1 and CDR2 are MNHEY and SMNVEV (reference sequence). V gave up 6 bases and J gave up 4 bases, with 15 bases separating them. The CDR3 consists of 14 residues. CDR3 bases: TGTGCCAGCAGCTGGGGGGGAGGGGGCACTGAAGCTTTCTTT. As protein: CASSWGGGGTEAFF.

This clone was found a few times. The chain recombines TRBV6-1 with TRBJ1-1; possible D gene TRBD1, 6 bases. CDR3 length: 12 amino acids. V lost 8 bases to trimming and J lost 4 bases, with 11 bases between them. Per the germline V gene, CDR1 is MNHNS and CDR2 is SASEGT. This chain's CDR3 is CASGTGITEAFF. The CDR3 DNA is TGTGCCAGCGGTACAGGGATCACTGAAGCTTTCTTT.

This sequence joins TRBV10-3 and TRBJ2-2; TRBD1 matches 10 bases. Germline V gives CDR1 ENHRY, CDR2 SYGVKD. V was pared by 4 bases and J by 7 bases, with 6 bases of the junction left unmatched. The CDR3 has 15 amino acids. The CDR3 reads CAISGDRGANGELFF. The DNA of the CDR3 is TGTGCCATCAGTGGGGACAGGGGTGCGAACGGGGAGCTGTTTTTT.

This chain connects TRBV5-1 to TRBJ1-1, with TRBD1 matching 7 bases. CDR1 and CDR2 (germline): SGHRS, YFSETQ. The length of the CDR3 is 16 residues. V dropped 1 base and J dropped 2; count of bases not matched to a gene: 8. CDR3 in amino acids: CASSLRGGGQNTEAFF. CDR3 DNA: TGCGCCAGCAGCTTGCGAGGGGGCGGTCAAAACACTGAAGCTTTCTTT.

J is TRBJ2-5 and V is TRBV27, with 9 bases fitting TRBD2. V gave up 4 bases and J gave up 4 bases; unmatched junction bases: 13. The germline V gene encodes CDR1 MNHEY and CDR2 SMNVEV (reference sequence). The CDR3 is made up of 17 amino acids. DNA for the CDR3: TGTGCCAGCAGTTCCCTGGCGGGAGGGCCCGGGGGAGAGACCCAGTACTTC. This codes for CASSSLAGGPGGETQYF.

The rearrangement uses TRBV28 and TRBJ2-6; TRBD2 matches 12 bases. Trimming at V came to 5 bases and at J to 3 bases, leaving 2 bases not matched to a gene. CDR1 is MDHEN, CDR2 SYDVKM, per germline. The CDR3 loop spans 16 amino acids. CDR3 region: CASSQLAGGGANVLTF. CDR3 coding DNA: TGTGCCAGCAGTCAACTAGCGGGAGGTGGGGCCAACGTCCTGACTTTC.